This TCR beta chain was retrieved from a study of T cells in localized non-small cell lung cancer. Findings of the study overall: Of the top 100 tumor clones, median 57 were in adjacent lung, approximately 30 among its top 100. Tumor samples were not multi-region, leaving intratumor heterogeneity unexcluded. Maximal T cell clonality occurred in uninvolved adjacent lung, with tumor ranking below it. Prolonged overall survival went with higher T cell density in the blood.

The CDR3 runs to 13 residues. The ends were cut back, 2 bases at V and 8 bases at J, with 15 bases in the middle. Germline loops: CDR1 SQVTM, CDR2 ANQGSEA. As to this clone: Its antigen is unknown.

The data were produced by immunoSEQ multiplex PCR, yet TCRdb's version contains in-frame clones alone and is incomplete. The sample lists about 26,000 clones; about 84% were seen once. The clonotype originates from a man between 40 and 75 years old with stage III squamous cell lung carcinoma. Sample: peripheral blood, taken before any cancer treatment. This sequence joins TRBV29-1 and TRBJ1-2, with a weak D call TRBD1 (6 bases). CDR3 protein: CSVERMTGVGYTF. CDR3 nucleotide sequence: TGCAGCGTTGAACGAATGACAGGCGTGGGCTACACCTTC.